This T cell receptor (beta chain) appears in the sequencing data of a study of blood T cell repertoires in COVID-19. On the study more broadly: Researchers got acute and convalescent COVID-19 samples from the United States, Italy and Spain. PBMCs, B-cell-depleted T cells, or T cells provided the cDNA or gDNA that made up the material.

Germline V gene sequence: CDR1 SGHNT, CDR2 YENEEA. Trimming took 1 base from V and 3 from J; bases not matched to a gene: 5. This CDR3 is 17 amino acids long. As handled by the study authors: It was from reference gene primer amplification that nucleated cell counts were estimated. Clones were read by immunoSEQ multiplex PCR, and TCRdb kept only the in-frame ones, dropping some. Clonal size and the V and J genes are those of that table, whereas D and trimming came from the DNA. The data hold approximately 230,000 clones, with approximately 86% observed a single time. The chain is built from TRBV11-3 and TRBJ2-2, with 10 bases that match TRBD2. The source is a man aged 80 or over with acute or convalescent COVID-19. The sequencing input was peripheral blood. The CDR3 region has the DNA TGTGCCAGCAGCTTAGGCAGCGGGACTAGCGACACCGGGGAGCTGTTTTTT. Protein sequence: CASSLGSGTSDTGELFF.